The clone carrying this T cell receptor gamma chain was seen only a few times. The antigen is not known. TCRdb re-processed the PCR reads via CATT. The repertoire holds about 8,700 gamma-chain clones, with approximately 42% as singletons. This specimen belongs to a study of human gamma delta and Vdelta1 T cells. Findings and caveats of the study: Acute myeloid leukemia was reportedly broadly targeted by polyclonal Delta One T cells.

After removal of 8 bases from V and 6 bases from J, the junction contained 7 bases not matched to a gene. The CDR3 spans 13 residues. The chain uses TRGV10 and TRGJP2. TRGV10 qualifies as an ORF whose function is uncertain. The sample taken for sequencing was Vdelta1 gamma-delta T cells from blood grown in culture (DOT cells). This receptor was identified in a human donor in good health. CDR3 region: CAAWDKCDWIKTF. In DNA form, the CDR3 reads TGTGCTGCGTGGGATAAGTGTGATTGGATCAAGACGTTT.